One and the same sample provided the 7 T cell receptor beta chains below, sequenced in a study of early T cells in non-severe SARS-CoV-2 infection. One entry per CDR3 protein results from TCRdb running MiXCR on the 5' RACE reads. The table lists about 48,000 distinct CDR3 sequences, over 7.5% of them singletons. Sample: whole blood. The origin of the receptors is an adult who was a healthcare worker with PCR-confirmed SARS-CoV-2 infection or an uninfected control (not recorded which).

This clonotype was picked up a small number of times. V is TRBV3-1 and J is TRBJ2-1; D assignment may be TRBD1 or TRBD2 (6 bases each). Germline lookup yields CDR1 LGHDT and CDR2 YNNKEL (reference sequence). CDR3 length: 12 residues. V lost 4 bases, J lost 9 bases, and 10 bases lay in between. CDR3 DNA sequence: TGTGCCAGCAGCCTACAGGGACTTGAGCAGTTCTTC. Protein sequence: CASSLQGLEQFF.

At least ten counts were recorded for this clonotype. DNA of the CDR3: TGTGCCATCAGGCCCGACCAGGGGTACGAGCAGTACTTC. As protein: CAIRPDQGYEQYF. The chain links TRBV10-3 to TRBJ2-7; tentative D call: TRBD1 (6 bases). Trimming shortened V by 6 bases and J by 4 bases, and 13 bases separated the two germline ends. This CDR3 is 13 amino acids long. From germline, CDR1 is ENHRY and CDR2 SYGVKD.

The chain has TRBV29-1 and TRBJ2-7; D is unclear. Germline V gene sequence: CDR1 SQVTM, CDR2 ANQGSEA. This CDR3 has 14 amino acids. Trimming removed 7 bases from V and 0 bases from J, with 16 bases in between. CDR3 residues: CSAIRASSSYEQYF. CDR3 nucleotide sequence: TGCAGCGCCATAAGGGCCAGCAGCTCCTACGAGCAGTACTTC.

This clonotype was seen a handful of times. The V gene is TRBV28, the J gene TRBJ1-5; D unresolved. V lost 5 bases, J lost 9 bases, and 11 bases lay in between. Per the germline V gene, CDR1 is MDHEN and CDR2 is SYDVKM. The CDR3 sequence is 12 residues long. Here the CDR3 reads CASSPFTRPQHF. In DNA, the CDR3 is TGTGCCAGCAGTCCCTTTACTCGGCCCCAGCATTTT.

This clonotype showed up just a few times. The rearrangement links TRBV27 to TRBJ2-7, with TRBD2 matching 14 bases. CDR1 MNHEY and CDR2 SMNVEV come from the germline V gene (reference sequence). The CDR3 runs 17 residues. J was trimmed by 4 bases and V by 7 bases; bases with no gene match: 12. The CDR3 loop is CASTTAGTSGRRYEQYF. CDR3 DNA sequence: TGTGCCAGCACAACCGCCGGGACTAGCGGGAGAAGGTACGAGCAGTACTTC.

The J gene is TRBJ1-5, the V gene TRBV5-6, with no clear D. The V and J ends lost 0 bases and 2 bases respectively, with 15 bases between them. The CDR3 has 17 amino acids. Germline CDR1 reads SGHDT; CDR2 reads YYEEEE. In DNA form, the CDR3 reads TGTGCCAGCAGCTTGGCCCCTGGCCGCGGGGGCAATCAGCCCCAGCATTTT. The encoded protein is CASSLAPGRGGNQPQHF.

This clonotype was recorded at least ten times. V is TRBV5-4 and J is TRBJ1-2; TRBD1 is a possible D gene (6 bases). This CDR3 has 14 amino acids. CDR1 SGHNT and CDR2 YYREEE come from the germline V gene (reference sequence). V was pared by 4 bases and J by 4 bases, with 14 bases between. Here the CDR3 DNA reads TGTGCCAGCAGCCGTAACAGGGATTCCTATGGCTACACCTTC. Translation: CASSRNRDSYGYTF.